Detailed here is one TCR beta chain. This record belongs to a study of tumor-infiltrating lymphocytes in localized non-small cell lung cancer. Assay used: immunoSEQ multiplex PCR; TCRdb lists only in-frame clones, some missing. The table shows approximately 3,000 clones, with roughly 50% occurring only once. This CDR3 contains 17 residues. Per germline, CDR1 SGHVS and CDR2 FQNEAQ. V lost 5 bases and J lost 7; bases outside the gene matches: 15. The TCR originated in a human donor with non-small cell lung cancer. The specimen was uninvolved lung tissue not adjacent to the tumor. The chain couples TRBV7-8 to TRBJ1-2; 11 positions agree with TRBD1. CDR3 sequence reads: CASSRDGQGAGMVGYTF. For the CDR3, the DNA is TGTGCCAGCAGCCGAGACGGACAGGGGGCCGGTATGGTTGGCTACACCTTC.